One sample yielded the 26 T cell receptor beta chains listed below, sequenced in a study of blood T cell repertoires in COVID-19. Assay: immunoSEQ multiplex PCR; the TCRdb copy retains only in-frame clones and omits some. The data show some 47,000 clones, with around nine tenths seen just once and under 6.5% held by the top ten. Sequenced input: peripheral blood. The receptors derive from a man aged 70-80 years with acute or convalescent COVID-19.

The V call is TRBV5-1, the J call TRBJ2-1; 7 positions match TRBD2. The CDR3 is 16 residues long. V dropped 4 bases and J dropped 1; count of bases not matched to a gene: 8. Germline-derived CDR1 and CDR2 are SGHRS and YFSETQ. The CDR3 protein is CASSPSRGGSYNEQFF. CDR3 nucleotide sequence: TGCGCCAGCAGCCCCTCTCGCGGGGGTTCCTACAATGAGCAGTTCTTC.

J is TRBJ2-1 and V is TRBV7-2; D not resolved. Germline V gives CDR1 SGHTA, CDR2 FQGNSA. CDR3 length: 13 amino acids. The V and J ends lost 1 base and 7 bases respectively, with 8 bases between them. CDR3 DNA sequence: TGTGCCAGCAGCTTAGGGCGGCTAAATGAGCAGTTCTTC. As protein: CASSLGRLNEQFF.

The chain is built from TRBV19 and TRBJ2-5; D might be TRBD1 (6 bases). This CDR3 region has 16 residues. Germline CDR1 reads LNHDA; CDR2 reads SQIVND (reference sequence). V was pared by 3 bases and J by 0 bases, with 14 bases between. CDR3 coding DNA: TGTGCCAGTAGTATGATTGGGGGCAAATACCAAGAGACCCAGTACTTC. Translating it yields CASSMIGGKYQETQYF.

This chain uses TRBV6-5 with TRBJ2-7; 7 bases map to TRBD1. The CDR3 loop spans 15 amino acids. Per germline, CDR1 MNHEY and CDR2 SVGAGI. V lost 6 bases to trimming and J lost 6 bases; unmatched junction nucleotides: 14. The CDR3 spells CASRGGDRAMGEQYF. CDR3 DNA: TGTGCCAGCAGAGGTGGGGACAGAGCGATGGGCGAGCAGTACTTC.

The J gene is TRBJ1-5, the V gene TRBV6-6; TRBD1 matches at 10 bases. The V gene's germline CDR1 is MNHNY and CDR2 SVGAGI (reference sequence). V was clipped by 5 bases and J by 0 bases; unmatched bases: 13. This CDR3 has 19 amino acids. The DNA for the CDR3 is TGTGCCAGCAGTCTTGGGGACAGGGGTGTTGGACTTAGCAATCAGCCCCAGCATTTT. Amino acid sequence: CASSLGDRGVGLSNQPQHF.

The V gene is TRBV5-1, the J gene TRBJ2-3, with 8 bases fitting TRBD2. The germline V gene has CDR1 SGHRS and CDR2 YFSETQ. The CDR3 sequence is 18 residues long. The trim removed 4 bases at V and 2 bases at J, leaving 15 bases unmatched. The CDR3 DNA reads TGCGCCAGCAGCCCATCACTTATAGCGGGGCCCCCCACAGATACGCAGTATTTT. Amino acid sequence: CASSPSLIAGPPTDTQYF.

The chain couples TRBV24-1 to TRBJ2-5; D not resolved. V was trimmed by 3 bases and J by 2 bases, leaving 9 bases between them. Germline-derived CDR1 and CDR2 are KGHDR and SFDVKD. CDR3 length: 14 residues. CDR3 protein: CATSDPGNQETQYF. CDR3 nucleotides: TGTGCCACCAGTGATCCAGGTAATCAAGAGACCCAGTACTTC.

The V call is TRBV12-3 or TRBV12-4, the J call TRBJ1-6, with D hard to call. V lost 6 bases and J lost 16, with 16 bases in between. This CDR3 has 12 amino acids. The CDR3: CASSQRAGWLHF. CDR3 nucleotides: TGTGCCAGCAGCCAGCGTGCGGGATGGCTCCACTTT.

The genes are TRBV5-6 and TRBJ2-3, with a weak D call TRBD2 (5 bases). This CDR3 has 16 residues. Germline V gene sequence: CDR1 SGHDT, CDR2 YYEEEE. V lost 2 bases, J lost 1 base, and 14 bases lay in between. The CDR3 is CASSFWAVGGTDTQYF. CDR3 coding DNA: TGTGCCAGCAGCTTCTGGGCTGTCGGGGGCACAGATACGCAGTATTTT.

The chain joins TRBV30 to TRBJ1-4; 9 bases map to TRBD1. The CDR3 totals 14 residues. Trimming cost V 8 bases and J 7 bases; bases outside gene matches: 11. From germline, CDR1 is GTSNPN and CDR2 SVGIG (reference sequence). CDR3 residues: CALGIPGQGEKLFF. CDR3 sequence (DNA): TGTGCCCTAGGGATACCGGGACAGGGTGAAAAACTGTTTTTT.

The gene calls are TRBV7-3 and TRBJ2-1; tentative D call: TRBD2 (6 bases). The germline V and J ends were trimmed by 4 bases and 7 bases, with 8 bases remaining between them. CDR1 SGHTA and CDR2 FQGTGA come from the germline V gene. The CDR3 has 12 residues. In nucleotides, the CDR3 is TGTGCCAGCAGCTACGGAGGGAATGAGCAGTTCTTC. Protein: CASSYGGNEQFF.

The chain couples TRBV28 to TRBJ1-2; 8 nucleotides align to TRBD1. Germline CDR1 MDHEN, CDR2 SYDVKM. V lost 5 bases, J lost 5 bases, and 10 bases stayed unmatched. This CDR3 comprises 15 residues. The CDR3 coding sequence is TGTGCCAGCAGTGGACCGGGACAGGTGATGTATGGCTACACCTTC. Its protein is CASSGPGQVMYGYTF.

V gene TRBV9 combines with J gene TRBJ2-7; 9 bases agree with TRBD1. V lost 4 bases, J lost 3 bases, and 2 bases stayed unmatched. The germline gives CDR1 SGDLS, CDR2 YYNGEE. This CDR3 contains 13 residues. CDR3 residues: CASSKGQGYEQYF. The CDR3 coding sequence is TGTGCCAGCAGCAAGGGACAGGGCTACGAGCAGTACTTC. The full variable domain, completed using reference TRBV9 and TRBJ2-7, is DSGVTQTPKHLITATGQRVTLRCSPRSGDLSVYWYQQSLDQGLQFLIQYYNGEERAKGNILERFSAQQFPDLHSELNLSSLELGDSALYFCASSKGQGYEQYFGPGTRLTVT.

The gene calls are TRBV11-1 and TRBJ2-1, with 12 bases identical to TRBD2. CDR1 is SGHAT and CDR2 is FQDESV in the germline V gene (reference sequence). Losses at the gene ends were 9 bases for V and 4 bases for J; bases not matched to a gene: 1. The CDR3 spans 13 residues. CDR3: CASGTSGYNEQFF. In DNA form, the CDR3 reads TGTGCCAGTGGGACTAGCGGGTACAATGAGCAGTTCTTC.

This chain uses TRBV19 with TRBJ2-7; 10 bases are shared with TRBD2. Germline-derived CDR1 and CDR2 are LNHDA and SQIVND (reference sequence). This CDR3 is built from 15 residues. The J segment lost 3 bases and the V segment lost 3 bases, leaving 5 bases of the junction unmatched. CDR3 sequence (DNA): TGTGCCAGTAGTATTCGGGCTAGCGGGGGCTACGAGCAGTACTTC. Translation gives CASSIRASGGYEQYF.

The V call is TRBV7-8, the J call TRBJ2-7; the D gene is possibly TRBD2 (6 bases). CDR3 size: 16 residues. Trimming left V 4 bases short and J 2 bases short, with 18 bases between. Germline CDR1 and CDR2: SGHVS and FQNEAQ. The CDR3 coding sequence is TGTGCCAGCAGCTCCCCGGGGCGGGGCGCCGCCTACGAGCAGTACTTC. Amino acids: CASSSPGRGAAYEQYF.

The chain couples TRBV6-1 to TRBJ1-2; D remains unclear. The V end lost 3 bases, the J end lost 6 bases, and 11 bases lay between the germline ends. From germline, CDR1 is MNHNS and CDR2 SASEGT. The CDR3 is made up of 13 amino acids. CDR3 bases: TGTGCCAGCAGTGACCCTAGGACTCATGGCTACACCTTC. Protein product: CASSDPRTHGYTF.

The V and J genes are TRBV10-3 and TRBJ1-3, with no clear D. This CDR3 spans 13 amino acids. In germline, CDR1 is ENHRY, CDR2 SYGVKD. V dropped 8 bases and J dropped 0 bases, with 8 bases sitting between them. CDR3 bases: TGTGCCATCTTTAGTATCTCTGGAAACACCATATATTTT. Protein product: CAIFSISGNTIYF.

This clone has only one observation. The chain has TRBV5-1 and TRBJ2-5; TRBD2 aligns across 13 bases. Germline loops: CDR1 SGHRS, CDR2 YFSETQ. V shed 0 bases and J 5 bases; nucleotides not matched to a gene: 7. The CDR3 has 17 amino acids. The CDR3 region is CASSLEGLAGPRETQYF. The CDR3 DNA is TGCGCCAGCAGCTTGGAGGGACTAGCGGGGCCCCGGGAGACCCAGTACTTC.

V gene TRBV28 combines with J gene TRBJ2-5; 11 bases align to TRBD2. Looked up from germline, CDR1 is MDHEN and CDR2 is SYDVKM. There are 15 residues in the CDR3. J lost 9 bases, V lost 7 bases, and 13 bases had no gene match. The chain's CDR3 is CASIGLAGPRGAQYF. The DNA of the CDR3 is TGTGCCAGCATAGGACTAGCGGGCCCACGGGGGGCCCAGTACTTC.

This chain links TRBV13 with TRBJ2-1, with TRBD2 matching over 11 bases. Germline V gives CDR1 PRHDT, CDR2 FYEKMQ (reference sequence). The ends lost 4 bases at V and 7 bases at J; junction bases unmatched: 6. The CDR3 length is 15 residues. In nucleotides, the CDR3 is TGTGCCAGCAGCTCCCGGACTAGCGGGTGGAATGAGCAGTTCTTC. Its translation: CASSSRTSGWNEQFF.

V and J are TRBV7-9 and TRBJ1-6, with a possible D match to TRBD1 (5 bases). Germline-derived CDR1 and CDR2 are SEHNR and FQNEAQ (reference sequence). The CDR3 has 14 residues. V lost 5 bases and J 7 bases, leaving 12 bases between the germline ends. CDR3 region: CASSLPGGNSPLHF. In DNA, the CDR3 is TGTGCCAGCAGCCTGCCCGGGGGAAATTCACCCCTCCACTTT.

The V call is TRBV6-2 or TRBV6-3, the J call TRBJ1-5; no reliable D call. The CDR3 is made up of 14 amino acids. Trimming cost V 2 bases and J 5 bases, with 10 bases left between them. CDR1 and CDR2 from the germline V gene are MNHEY and SVGEGT. CDR3 sequence: CASSYPGSYQPQHF. In DNA, the CDR3 is TGTGCCAGCAGTTACCCTGGGAGTTATCAGCCCCAGCATTTT.

V is TRBV27 and J is TRBJ2-1; D is unresolved. V shed 5 bases and J shed 5 bases, with 16 bases lying between them. The CDR3 sequence is 15 residues long. Germline values: CDR1 MNHEY, CDR2 SMNVEV (reference sequence). CDR3 in DNA: TGTGCCAGCAGTCCTGGGCAGAATCCTGACAATGAGCAGTTCTTC. Translating it yields CASSPGQNPDNEQFF.

V is TRBV3-1 (or the pseudogene TRBV3-2) and J is TRBJ1-1; weak D call: TRBD1 (6 bases). CDR1 is LGHDT, CDR2 YNNKEL, per germline (reference sequence). The CDR3 length is 18 residues. V lost 1 base, J lost 5 bases, and 23 bases lay in between. The CDR3 reads CASSQVPGQSRAGTEAFF. In DNA form, the CDR3 reads TGTGCCAGCAGCCAAGTCCCTGGACAGTCCAGGGCGGGTACTGAAGCTTTCTTT.

The CDR3 nucleotides read TGCAGTGCTAGTACGGGACTAGGCTTCGGGGGCCCAGATACGCAGTATTTT. Its protein product is CSASTGLGFGGPDTQYF. V and J are TRBV20-1 and TRBJ2-3; the match to TRBD2 covers 8 bases. The ends lost 3 bases at V and 4 bases at J; junction bases unmatched: 15. The CDR3 has 17 amino acids. In germline, CDR1 is DFQATT, CDR2 SNEGSKA (reference sequence).